This T cell receptor beta chain comes out of a study of T-cell memory formation after mild COVID-19. Whole-study findings and limits: Balance between CD4 and CD8 was seen in clones contracting day 15 to 85, and a CD4+ lean was seen in later expanders. Contracting CD4+ clones lay largely in CM and EM, with CD8+ ones residing in EMRA.

TCRdb re-called the 5' RACE reads with MiXCR, one entry per CDR3 protein. This repertoire shows 35,000 to 50,000 distinct CDR3 sequences, approximately 9.7% found once; its top ten account for roughly 10%. V was clipped by 4 bases and J by 4 bases; unmatched bases: 9. From germline, CDR1 is MNHEY and CDR2 SVGEGT. The CDR3 length is 16 residues. In regard to this clonotype: The antigen remains undetermined.

This TCR was recovered from an adult woman who had mild COVID-19 (a few samples of this study predate the infection). Cell type and time point are not known. Material: PBMCs or a T cell subset sorted from them (not recorded which). This chain connects TRBV6-2 or TRBV6-3 to TRBJ1-2; TRBD1 matches at 10 bases. The DNA for the CDR3 is TGTGCCAGCAGTTCCCGACAGGGGGCGCGAGGCTATGGCTACACCTTC. It specifies CASSSRQGARGYGYTF.